A selection of T cell receptor beta chains follows, all from one sample in a study of PD-1 blockade in classical Hodgkin lymphoma. Repertoires were generated with immunoSEQ multiplex PCR, while TCRdb's copy carries only in-frame clones and drops some. In the table there are tens of thousands of clones, about 88% of which are singletons. Material for sequencing was CD4+ T cells from blood. These receptors were taken from a human donor with classical Hodgkin lymphoma. The CDR3 runs from the conserved cysteine through the conserved F or W. A D gene is named only where the DNA matches it firmly. Size tells how often a clone was seen (once, few, many) or the class of an expanded clone, and some rows leave it out.

abundance	d_gene	v_gene	j_gene	CDR3aa	CDR3nt
-	TRBD2	TRBV5-1	TRBJ2-5	CASSLDRGRSQETQYF	TGCGCCAGCAGCTTGGATCGCGGGAGGTCCCAAGAGACCCAGTACTTC
-	-	TRBV16	TRBJ1-3	CASSQSAREGTIYF	TGTGCCAGCAGCCAATCGGCGAGGGAGGGCACCATATATTTT
-	TRBD2	TRBV5-1	TRBJ2-3	CASSFGLAGGTDTQYF	TGCGCCAGCAGCTTCGGTCTAGCGGGGGGCACAGATACGCAGTATTTT
-	TRBD2	TRBV28	TRBJ2-2	CASSLLAGAGELFF	TGTGCCAGCAGTTTACTAGCGGGAGCCGGGGAGCTGTTTTTT
-	-	TRBV2	TRBJ1-2	CASRPQRPNYGYTF	TGTGCCAGCAGACCACAGCGACCTAACTATGGCTACACCTTC
-	TRBD1	TRBV9	TRBJ2-3	CASSTDRGNTQYF	TGTGCCAGCAGCACCGACAGGGGAAATACGCAGTATTTT
-	-	TRBV28	TRBJ2-5	CASRSDQETQYF	TGTGCCAGCAGGTCCGACCAAGAGACCCAGTACTTC
-	-	TRBV7-6	TRBJ2-5	CASSLERPQETQYF	TGTGCCAGCAGCTTAGAACGGCCCCAAGAGACCCAGTACTTC
-	-	TRBV2	TRBJ1-2	CASSEGGIHGYTF	TGTGCCAGCAGTGAAGGGGGGATCCATGGCTACACCTTC
-	TRBD1	TRBV19	TRBJ2-3	CASSPGQGTDTQYF	TGTGCCAGTAGTCCGGGACAGGGCACAGATACGCAGTATTTT
few	-	TRBV4-1	TRBJ2-7	CASSQELGTAHSPEQYF	TGCGCCAGCAGCCAAGAGCTTGGGACGGCCCATTCCCCTGAGCAGTACTTC
-	-	TRBV7-9	TRBJ1-4	CASSLTWGPREKLFF	TGTGCCAGCAGCCTTACCTGGGGGCCTAGGGAAAAACTGTTTTTT
-	-	TRBV6-1	TRBJ2-1	CASSDSRQLGEQFF	TGTGCCAGCAGTGATTCGCGTCAGCTTGGTGAGCAGTTCTTC
-	-	TRBV7-9	TRBJ1-5	CASSLMGNSNQPQHF	TGTGCCAGCAGCCTAATGGGGAATAGCAATCAGCCCCAGCATTTT
-	-	TRBV6-6	TRBJ1-4	CASTARGQLFF	TGTGCCAGCACCGCCCGCGGGCAACTGTTTTTT
once	TRBD2	TRBV4-1	TRBJ2-7	CASSQPYPSGSGYEQYF	TGCGCCAGCAGCCAACCCTACCCTAGCGGGAGCGGCTACGAGCAGTACTTC
-	-	TRBV29-1	TRBJ2-1	CSVETRWNEQFF	TGCAGCGTTGAGACGCGGTGGAATGAGCAGTTCTTC
-	TRBD2	TRBV19	TRBJ2-5	CASSIRTSGPGETQYF	TGTGCCAGTAGTATCAGGACTAGCGGTCCAGGGGAGACCCAGTACTTC
few	-	TRBV5-6	TRBJ1-2	CASSANRGHYGYTF	TGTGCCAGCAGCGCCAACCGGGGGCACTATGGCTACACCTTC
-	-	TRBV5-1	TRBJ2-1	CASSLDRRVSSYNEQFF	TGCGCCAGCAGCTTGGATAGACGGGTTAGCTCCTACAATGAGCAGTTCTTC
-	-	TRBV19	TRBJ2-5	CASSPGAVETQYF	TGTGCCAGTAGCCCTGGTGCGGTAGAGACCCAGTACTTC
once	-	TRBV5-1	TRBJ1-3	CASSLGLVVGFRGNTIYF	TGCGCCAGCAGCCTGGGCCTAGTTGTGGGGTTCCGGGGGAACACCATATATTTT
-	TRBD1	TRBV18	TRBJ1-1	CASSPRIPRIGGMNTEAFF	TGTGCCAGCTCACCACGGATCCCTAGGATAGGGGGCATGAACACTGAAGCTTTCTTT
-	-	TRBV10-3	TRBJ2-3	CASGFGEQYF	TGTGCCTCCGGGTTTGGGGAGCAGTATTTT
-	-	TRBV5-6	TRBJ1-1	CASSLTNGNTEAFF	TGTGCCAGCAGCTTGACCAATGGGAACACTGAAGCTTTCTTT
-	TRBD2	TRBV4-2	TRBJ2-5	CASSQDFAASGGGETQYF	TGTGCCAGCAGCCAAGATTTTGCGGCTAGCGGGGGCGGAGAGACCCAGTACTTC
-	-	TRBV5-1	TRBJ1-5	CASSLRGHSNQPQHF	TGCGCCAGCAGCTTAAGGGGCCATAGCAATCAGCCCCAGCATTTT
few	-	TRBV7-3	TRBJ1-5	CASSLIGSPASNQPQHF	TGTGCCAGCAGCTTAATCGGCTCCCCGGCTAGCAATCAGCCCCAGCATTTT
-	TRBD2	TRBV18	TRBJ2-7	CASSDSGTSGTGQYF	TGTGCCAGCTCAGATTCCGGGACTAGCGGGACGGGGCAGTACTTC
-	-	TRBV9	TRBJ2-2	CASSPEEGYGELFF	TGTGCCAGCAGCCCGGAAGAGGGCTACGGGGAGCTGTTTTTT
-	TRBD2	TRBV7-3	TRBJ2-2	CASSQPGTINTGELFF	TGTGCCAGCAGCCAACCCGGGACTATAAACACCGGGGAGCTGTTTTTT
-	-	TRBV5-5	TRBJ1-1	CASSLLLRMNTEAFF	TGTGCCAGCAGCTTACTATTGCGGATGAACACTGAAGCTTTCTTT
-	TRBD2	TRBV6-5	TRBJ2-3	CASSSRGGRDTQYF	TGTGCCAGCAGTTCCCGGGGCGGGAGGGATACGCAGTATTTT
-	-	TRBV7-3	TRBJ2-2	CASSSVGTGANTGELFF	TGTGCCAGCAGCTCCGTGGGGACCGGGGCCAACACCGGGGAGCTGTTTTTT
-	-	TRBV7-3	TRBJ2-3	CASSGEGAGADTQYF	TGTGCCAGCAGCGGAGAGGGGGCGGGGGCAGATACGCAGTATTTT
-	TRBD1	TRBV19	TRBJ1-5	CASSPGTASGQPQHF	TGTGCCAGTAGCCCGGGGACAGCTAGCGGTCAGCCCCAGCATTTT
-	-	TRBV14	TRBJ2-1	CAKVNEQFF	TGTGCGAAGGTCAATGAGCAGTTCTTC
-	-	TRBV10-3	TRBJ1-3	CAISEAGNTIYF	TGTGCCATCAGTGAGGCGGGAAACACCATATATTTT
-	-	TRBV2	TRBJ2-5	CASKTGWGETQYF	TGTGCCAGCAAAACAGGGTGGGGAGAGACCCAGTACTTC
-	-	TRBV28	TRBJ1-2	CASSRWNNYGYTF	TGTGCCAGCAGTAGATGGAATAACTATGGCTACACCTTC
-	-	TRBV11-3	TRBJ1-3	CASSPPPGGNTIYF	TGTGCCAGCAGCCCCCCCCCTGGGGGAAACACCATATATTTT
-	-	TRBV27	TRBJ1-1	CASSLSTVRANTEAFF	TGTGCCAGCAGTTTATCAACAGTCCGGGCGAACACTGAAGCTTTCTTT
-	-	TRBV11-2	TRBJ1-2	CASSSIRAPGGSIGYTF	TGTGCCAGCAGCTCAATTCGAGCCCCCGGGGGGTCGATAGGCTACACCTTC
-	-	TRBV5-1	TRBJ1-1	CASSLVVRAEAFF	TGCGCCAGCAGCTTGGTGGTCCGGGCTGAAGCTTTCTTT
once	-	TRBV28	TRBJ2-1	CASSLSARDGYNEQFF	TGTGCCAGCAGTTTATCCGCCAGGGATGGCTACAATGAGCAGTTCTTC
few	-	TRBV19	TRBJ1-5	CASTLGGDTTRPQHF	TGTGCCAGTACCCTAGGTGGGGACACCACTCGGCCCCAGCATTTT